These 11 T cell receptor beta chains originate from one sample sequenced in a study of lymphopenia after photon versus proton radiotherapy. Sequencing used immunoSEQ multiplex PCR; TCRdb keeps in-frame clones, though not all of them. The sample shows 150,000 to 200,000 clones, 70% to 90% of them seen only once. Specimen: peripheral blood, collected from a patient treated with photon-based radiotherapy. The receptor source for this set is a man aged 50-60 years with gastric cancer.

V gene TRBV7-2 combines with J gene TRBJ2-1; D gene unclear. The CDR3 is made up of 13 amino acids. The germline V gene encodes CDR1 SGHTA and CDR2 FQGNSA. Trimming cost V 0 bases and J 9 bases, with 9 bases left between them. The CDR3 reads CASSLAGVVEQFF. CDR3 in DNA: TGTGCCAGCAGCTTAGCAGGTGTAGTTGAGCAGTTCTTC.

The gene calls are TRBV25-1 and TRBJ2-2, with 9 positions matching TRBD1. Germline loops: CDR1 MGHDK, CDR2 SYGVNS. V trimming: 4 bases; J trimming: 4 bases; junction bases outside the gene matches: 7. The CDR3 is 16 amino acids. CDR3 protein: CASSATGGAGTGELFF. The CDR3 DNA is TGTGCCAGCAGTGCTACAGGGGGCGCGGGCACCGGGGAGCTGTTTTTT.

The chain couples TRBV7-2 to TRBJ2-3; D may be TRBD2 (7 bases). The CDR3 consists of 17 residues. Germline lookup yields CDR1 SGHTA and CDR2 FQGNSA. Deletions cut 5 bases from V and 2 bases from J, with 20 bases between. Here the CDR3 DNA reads TGTGCCAGCAGCAGGGGGGGAAGCGGGGCCTACACAGATACGCAGTATTTT. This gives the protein CASSRGGSGAYTDTQYF.

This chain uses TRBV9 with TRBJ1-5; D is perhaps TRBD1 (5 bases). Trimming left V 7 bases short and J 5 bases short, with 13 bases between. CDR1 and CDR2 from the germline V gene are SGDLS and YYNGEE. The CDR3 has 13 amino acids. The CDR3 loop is CASSTGAYQPQHF. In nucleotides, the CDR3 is TGTGCCAGCTCAACCGGGGCTTATCAGCCCCAGCATTTT.

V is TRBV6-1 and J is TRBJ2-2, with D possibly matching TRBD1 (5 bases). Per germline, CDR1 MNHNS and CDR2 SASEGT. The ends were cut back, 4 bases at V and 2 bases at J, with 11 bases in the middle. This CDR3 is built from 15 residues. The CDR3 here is CASSVRVGNTGELFF. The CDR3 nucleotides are TGTGCCAGCAGTGTCAGGGTGGGAAACACCGGGGAGCTGTTTTTT.

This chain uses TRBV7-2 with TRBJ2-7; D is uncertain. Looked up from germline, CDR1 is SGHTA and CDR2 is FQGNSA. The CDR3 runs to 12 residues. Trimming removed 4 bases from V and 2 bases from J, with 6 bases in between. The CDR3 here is CASSSAPYEQYF. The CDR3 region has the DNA TGTGCCAGCAGCTCCGCCCCCTACGAGCAGTACTTC. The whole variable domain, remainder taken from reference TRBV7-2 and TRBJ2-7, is GAGVSQSPSNKVTEKGKDVELRCDPISGHTALYWYRQSLGQGLEFLIYFQGNSAPDKSGLPSDRFSAERTGGSVSTLTIQRTQQEDSAVYLCASSSAPYEQYFGPGTRLTVT.

CDR3: CASTRATVLLAKNIQYF. CDR3 nucleotide sequence: TGTGCCAGCACCCGGGCCACGGTACTTTTGGCCAAAAACATTCAGTACTTC. This rearrangement joins TRBV14 to TRBJ2-4; no reliable D call. Germline assignment: CDR1 SGHDN and CDR2 FVKESK. Trimming pared 7 bases from V and 1 base from J, leaving 20 bases between. The CDR3 has 17 amino acids.

This CDR3 reads CASNSFVAGREQFF. The DNA of the CDR3 is TGTGCCAGCAACTCGTTTGTAGCGGGTAGGGAGCAGTTCTTC. The V gene is TRBV5-4, the J gene TRBJ2-1; TRBD2 agrees at 7 bases. Germline V gives CDR1 SGHNT, CDR2 YYREEE (reference sequence). This CDR3 is 14 amino acids long. Trimming at V came to 6 bases and at J to 10 bases, leaving 13 bases not matched to a gene. The whole variable domain, remainder taken from reference TRBV5-4 and TRBJ2-1, is ETGVTQSPTHLIKTRGQQVTLRCSSQSGHNTVSWYQQALGQGPQFIFQYYREEENGRGNFPPRFSGLQFPNYSSELNVNALELDDSALYLCASNSFVAGREQFFGPGTRLTVL.

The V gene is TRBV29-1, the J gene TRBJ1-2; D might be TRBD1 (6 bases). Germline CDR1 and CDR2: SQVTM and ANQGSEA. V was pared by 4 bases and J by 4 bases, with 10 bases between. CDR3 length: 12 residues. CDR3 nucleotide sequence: TGCAGCGTTGCCCGGGGGCTCTATGGCTACACCTTC. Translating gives CSVARGLYGYTF. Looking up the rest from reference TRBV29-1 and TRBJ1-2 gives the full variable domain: SAVISQKPSRDICQRGTSLTIQCQVDSQVTMMFWYRQQPGQSLTLIATANQGSEATYESGFVIDKFPISRPNLTFSTLTVSNMSPEDSSIYLCSVARGLYGYTFGSGTRLTVV.

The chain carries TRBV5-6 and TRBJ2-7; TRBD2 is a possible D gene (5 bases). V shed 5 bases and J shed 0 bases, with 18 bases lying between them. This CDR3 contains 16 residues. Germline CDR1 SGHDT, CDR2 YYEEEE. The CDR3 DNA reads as TGTGCCAGCAGGCAACTCGTCGGGGTCTCCTCCTACGAGCAGTACTTC. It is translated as CASRQLVGVSSYEQYF.

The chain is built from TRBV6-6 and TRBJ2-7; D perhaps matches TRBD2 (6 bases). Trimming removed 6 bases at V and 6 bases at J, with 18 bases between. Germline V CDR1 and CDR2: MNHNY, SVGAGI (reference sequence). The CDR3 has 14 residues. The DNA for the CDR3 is TGTGCCAGCAGCCTGGCGGGGTGGGAGGCCGAGCAGTACTTC. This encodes CASSLAGWEAEQYF.